This TCR beta chain was obtained from a study of glioma-infiltrating T cells after dendritic cell vaccination. Study details: Dendritic cell vaccine was injected intradermally three times, biweekly. General study points: Survival was not directly related to TCR clonality in these patients.

J was trimmed by 3 bases and V by 3 bases; bases with no gene match: 5. This CDR3 comprises 14 residues. Germline CDR1 KGHSH, CDR2 LQKENI. PBMC sampling occurred before vaccination, two weeks after the third dose, and at progression. Note on this clone: Its antigen is unidentified.

Primers: 60 V beta forward and 13 J beta reverse. This table comes from immunoSEQ multiplex PCR, and its TCRdb copy is limited to in-frame clones, with some not included. The repertoire includes approximately 90,000 clones, 85% of them detected once, and around 2.9% sits in the top ten. This receptor was obtained from a human donor with glioblastoma. The material was blood, obtained before dendritic cell vaccination. The chain couples TRBV18 to TRBJ2-7; TRBD1 matches at 7 bases. This CDR3 is CASSPPGQSYEQYF. Here the CDR3 DNA reads TGTGCCAGCTCACCTCCGGGACAGAGCTACGAGCAGTACTTC.